This T cell receptor beta chain came from a study of naive and memory T cell subsets. Study observations and caveats: A few larger clonotypes appeared in naive repertoires, especially CD8, possibly memory cells re-expressing CD45RA. Over 85% of naive TCR sequences appeared only once, unlike memory subsets.

This CDR3 region has 18 residues. Germline CDR1 and CDR2: SNHLY and FYNNEI. V was pared by 0 bases and J by 5 bases, with 14 bases of the junction left unmatched. Comments on this clonotype: Its antigen is currently unknown.

Two oligonucleotides, mixed equimolar, formed the beta constant-region primer covering TRBC1 and TRBC2. The ligated cDNA underwent four PCR rounds using SP2 and nested alpha and beta constant-region primers. TCRdb reprocessed the UMI-ligation and nested PCR reads via MiXCR and lists one record per CDR3 protein. This sample has roughly 100,000 distinct CDR3 sequences, with roughly 15% found just once. V usage is TRBV2 and J usage is TRBJ2-5; 8 positions match TRBD2. The origin of this receptor is a human donor in good health. Sequenced material: naive CD8+ T cells from blood. CDR3 coding DNA: TGTGCCAGCAGTGAAGCTCTTAGAGCGGGGGCCCTCGGGGAGACCCAGTACTTC. Translation: CASSEALRAGALGETQYF.